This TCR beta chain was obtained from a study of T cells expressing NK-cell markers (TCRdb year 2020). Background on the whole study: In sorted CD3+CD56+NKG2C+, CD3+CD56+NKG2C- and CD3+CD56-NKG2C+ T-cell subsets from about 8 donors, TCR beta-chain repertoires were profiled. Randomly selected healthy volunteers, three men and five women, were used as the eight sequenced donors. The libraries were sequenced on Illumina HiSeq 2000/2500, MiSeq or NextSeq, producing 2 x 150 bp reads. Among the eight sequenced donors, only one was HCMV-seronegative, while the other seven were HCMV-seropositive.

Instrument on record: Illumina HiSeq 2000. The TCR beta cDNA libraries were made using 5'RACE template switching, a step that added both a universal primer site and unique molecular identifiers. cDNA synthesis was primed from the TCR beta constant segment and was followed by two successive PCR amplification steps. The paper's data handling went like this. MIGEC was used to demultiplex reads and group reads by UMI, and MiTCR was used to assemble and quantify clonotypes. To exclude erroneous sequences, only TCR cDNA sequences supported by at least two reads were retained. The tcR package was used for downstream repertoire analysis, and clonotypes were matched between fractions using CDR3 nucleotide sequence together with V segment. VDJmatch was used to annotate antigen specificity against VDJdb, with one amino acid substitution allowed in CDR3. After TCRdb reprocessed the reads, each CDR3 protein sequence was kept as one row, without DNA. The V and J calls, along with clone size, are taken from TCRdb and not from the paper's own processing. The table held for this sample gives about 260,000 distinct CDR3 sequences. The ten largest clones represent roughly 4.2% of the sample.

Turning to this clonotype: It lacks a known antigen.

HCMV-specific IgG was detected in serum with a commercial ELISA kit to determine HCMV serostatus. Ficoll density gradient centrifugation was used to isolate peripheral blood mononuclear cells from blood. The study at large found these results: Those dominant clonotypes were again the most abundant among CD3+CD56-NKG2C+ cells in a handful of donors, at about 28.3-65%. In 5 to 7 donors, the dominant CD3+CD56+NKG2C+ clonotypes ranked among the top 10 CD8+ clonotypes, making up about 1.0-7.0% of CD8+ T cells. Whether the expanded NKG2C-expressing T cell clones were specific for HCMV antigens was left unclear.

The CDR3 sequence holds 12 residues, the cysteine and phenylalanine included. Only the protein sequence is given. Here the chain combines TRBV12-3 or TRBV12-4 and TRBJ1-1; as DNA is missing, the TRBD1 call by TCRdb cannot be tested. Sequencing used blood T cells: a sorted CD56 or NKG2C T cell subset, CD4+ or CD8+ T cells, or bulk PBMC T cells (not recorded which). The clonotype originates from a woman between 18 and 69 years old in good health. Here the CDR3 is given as CASIRVGTEAFF.